The subject of this entry is one T cell receptor beta chain. CDR1 SGDLS and CDR2 YYNGEE come from the germline V gene. The CDR3 has 16 residues. The V gene lost 0 bases and the J gene lost 3 bases, with 12 bases spanning the gap. This specimen comes from a study of T cell responses to AZD1222 COVID-19 vaccine. Using immunoSEQ multiplex PCR, the repertoire was profiled, and TCRdb retains in-frame clones only, with some absent. Among about 82,000 clones listed, over 75% were seen once. This TCR came from an adult who received the AZD1222 COVID-19 vaccine. The input for sequencing was peripheral blood, taken 28 days after the second AZD1222 dose. V is TRBV9 and J is TRBJ1-4, with D unclear. The CDR3 DNA is TGTGCCAGCAGCGTAGAAATCCAGCCTTCTAATGAAAAACTGTTTTTT. Translated: CASSVEIQPSNEKLFF.